The 9 T cell receptor beta chains given below trace back to one sample, sequenced in a study of blood T cell repertoires in COVID-19. TCRdb's copy holds only in-frame clones and misses some; the assay was immunoSEQ multiplex PCR. The data hold more than 250,000 clones, with about 84% observed a single time. The sample was peripheral blood. The receptors were gathered from a woman aged 45-60 years with acute or convalescent COVID-19.

This sequence joins TRBV18 and TRBJ2-5; TRBD2 matches 8 bases. V lost 4 bases and J lost 5; bases outside the gene matches: 3. This CDR3 has 13 residues. CDR1 is KGHSH and CDR2 is LQKENI in the germline V gene. DNA of the CDR3: TGTGCCAGCTCACGGACTAGCATGGAGACCCAGTACTTC. Protein: CASSRTSMETQYF.

The chain couples TRBV4-2 to TRBJ1-5, with 8 bases fitting TRBD1. The V segment lost 2 bases and the J segment 7 bases; nucleotides outside the gene matches: 4. Germline CDR1 is LGHNA and CDR2 is YNFKEQ. CDR3 length: 14 amino acids. The DNA for the CDR3 is TGTGCCAGCAGCCAAACAGGGGGAGGACAGCCCCAGCATTTT. Translation gives CASSQTGGGQPQHF.

V and J are TRBV5-1 and TRBJ1-5; 9 nucleotides agree with TRBD1. V trimming: 7 bases; J trimming: 7 bases; junction bases outside the gene matches: 9. Germline loops: CDR1 SGHRS, CDR2 YFSETQ. This CDR3 region has 14 residues. The CDR3 loop reads CASSTGGAGQPQHF. The DNA of the CDR3 is TGCGCCAGCTCAACAGGGGGCGCGGGGCAGCCCCAGCATTTT. Using reference TRBV5-1 and TRBJ1-5 for the parts outside the CDR3, the full variable domain is KAGVTQTPRYLIKTRGQQVTLSCSPISGHRSVSWYQQTPGQGLQFLFEYFSETQRNKGNFPGRFSGRQFSNSRSEMNVSTLELGDSALYLCASSTGGAGQPQHFGDGTRLSIL.

The count of this clone is one. The rearrangement uses TRBV7-2 and TRBJ2-1, with a tentative D call TRBD1 (5 bases). The CDR3 length is 15 residues. V lost 2 bases to trimming and J lost 6 bases, with 14 bases between them. Germline values: CDR1 SGHTA, CDR2 FQGNSA. The CDR3 protein is CASSLWADSLNEQFF. The CDR3 region has the DNA TGTGCCAGCAGCTTATGGGCAGACAGTCTCAATGAGCAGTTCTTC.

CDR3 residues: CASSRDILNSPLHF. In nucleotides, the CDR3 is TGTGCCAGCAGCCGGGACATACTTAATTCACCCCTCCACTTT. The chain couples TRBV28 to TRBJ1-6; weak D call: TRBD1 (6 bases). CDR3 size: 14 residues. Germline V lookup: CDR1 MDHEN, CDR2 SYDVKM. V lost 6 bases and J 6 bases, leaving 12 bases between the germline ends.

The chain carries TRBV4-3 and TRBJ1-1, with TRBD1 matching 10 bases. J gave up 0 bases and V 4 bases, and 5 bases lay outside the gene matches. The CDR3 is 16 amino acids. Germline loops: CDR1 LGHNA, CDR2 YSLEER. The CDR3 is CASSLGTGALNTEAFF. The CDR3 DNA is TGCGCCAGCAGCCTAGGGACAGGGGCCTTGAACACTGAAGCTTTCTTT.

The CDR3 loop reads CASSLGQGAPLHF. The CDR3 DNA follows: TGTGCCAGCAGCTTGGGACAGGGGGCACCCCTCCACTTT. The chain joins TRBV7-9 to TRBJ1-6, with 11 nucleotides matching TRBD1. This CDR3 spans 13 amino acids. Germline V lookup: CDR1 SEHNR, CDR2 FQNEAQ (reference sequence). The junction had 0 bases not matched to a gene; V was cut back by 3 bases and J by 11 bases.

The chain recombines TRBV29-1 with TRBJ2-1; 8 positions match TRBD2. Germline V CDR1 and CDR2: SQVTM, ANQGSEA. V was pared by 1 base and J by 2 bases, with 7 bases of the junction left unmatched. This CDR3 spans 16 amino acids. DNA of the CDR3: TGCAGCGTTGAAGGACTAGCGACGGCGGCCTACAATGAGCAGTTCTTC. Its protein is CSVEGLATAAYNEQFF.

The chain couples TRBV5-4 to TRBJ2-3; TRBD2 matches 8 bases. The CDR3 contains 15 residues. J was trimmed by 4 bases and V by 0 bases; bases with no gene match: 4. CDR1 is SGHNT, CDR2 YYREEE, per germline (reference sequence). The CDR3 coding sequence is TGTGCCAGCAGCTTGGACGGGAGGGCCCCAGATACGCAGTATTTT. Protein: CASSLDGRAPDTQYF.